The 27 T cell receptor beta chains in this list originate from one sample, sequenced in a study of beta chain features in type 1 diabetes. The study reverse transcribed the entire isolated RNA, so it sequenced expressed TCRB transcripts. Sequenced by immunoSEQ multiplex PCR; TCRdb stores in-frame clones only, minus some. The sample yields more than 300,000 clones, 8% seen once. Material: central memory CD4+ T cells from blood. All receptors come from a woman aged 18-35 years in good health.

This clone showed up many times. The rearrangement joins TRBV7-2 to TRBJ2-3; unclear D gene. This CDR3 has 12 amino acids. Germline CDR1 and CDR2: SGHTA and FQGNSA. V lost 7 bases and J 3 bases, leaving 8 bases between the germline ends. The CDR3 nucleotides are TGTGCCAGCACAGCGTTAACAGATACGCAGTATTTT. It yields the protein CASTALTDTQYF. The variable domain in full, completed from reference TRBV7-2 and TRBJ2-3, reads GAGVSQSPSNKVTEKGKDVELRCDPISGHTALYWYRQSLGQGLEFLIYFQGNSAPDKSGLPSDRFSAERTGGSVSTLTIQRTQQEDSAVYLCASTALTDTQYFGPGTRLTVL.

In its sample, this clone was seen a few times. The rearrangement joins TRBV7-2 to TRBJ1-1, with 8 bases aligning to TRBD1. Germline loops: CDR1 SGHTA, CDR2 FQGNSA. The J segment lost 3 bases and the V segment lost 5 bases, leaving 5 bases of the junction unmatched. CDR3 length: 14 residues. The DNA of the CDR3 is TGTGCCAGCAGCCCCCGGACAGGGTACACTGAAGCTTTCTTT. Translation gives CASSPRTGYTEAFF. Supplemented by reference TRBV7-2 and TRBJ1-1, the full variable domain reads GAGVSQSPSNKVTEKGKDVELRCDPISGHTALYWYRQSLGQGLEFLIYFQGNSAPDKSGLPSDRFSAERTGGSVSTLTIQRTQQEDSAVYLCASSPRTGYTEAFFGQGTRLTVV.

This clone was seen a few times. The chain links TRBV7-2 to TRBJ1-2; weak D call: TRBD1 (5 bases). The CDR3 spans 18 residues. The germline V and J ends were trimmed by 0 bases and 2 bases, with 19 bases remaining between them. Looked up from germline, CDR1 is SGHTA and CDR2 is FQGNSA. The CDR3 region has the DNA TGTGCCAGCAGCTTAGCGATGGCAGGGTACCCAATGAACTATGGCTACACCTTC. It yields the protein CASSLAMAGYPMNYGYTF.

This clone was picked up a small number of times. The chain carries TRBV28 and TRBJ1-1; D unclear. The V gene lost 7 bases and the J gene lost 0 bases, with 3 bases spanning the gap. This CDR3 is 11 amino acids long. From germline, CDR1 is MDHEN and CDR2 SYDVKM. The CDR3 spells CASKLNTEAFF. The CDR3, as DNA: TGTGCCAGCAAACTGAACACTGAAGCTTTCTTT.

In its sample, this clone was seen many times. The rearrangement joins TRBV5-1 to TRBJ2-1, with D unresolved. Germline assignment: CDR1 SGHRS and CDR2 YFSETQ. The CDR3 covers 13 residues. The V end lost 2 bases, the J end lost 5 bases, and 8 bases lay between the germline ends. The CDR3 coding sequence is TGCGCCAGCAGCTTCCTTGGAGACAATGAGCAGTTCTTC. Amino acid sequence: CASSFLGDNEQFF.

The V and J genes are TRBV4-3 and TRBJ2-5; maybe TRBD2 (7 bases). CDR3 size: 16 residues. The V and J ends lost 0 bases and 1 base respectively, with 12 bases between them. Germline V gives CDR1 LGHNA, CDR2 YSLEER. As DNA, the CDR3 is TGCGCCAGCAGCCAAGAAGTCCGGGGGGCCCAAGAGACCCAGTACTTC. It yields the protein CASSQEVRGAQETQYF.

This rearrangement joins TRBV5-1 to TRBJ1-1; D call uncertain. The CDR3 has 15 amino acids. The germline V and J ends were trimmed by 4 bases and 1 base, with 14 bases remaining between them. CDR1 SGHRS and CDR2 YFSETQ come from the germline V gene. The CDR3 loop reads CASSPEADRNTEAFF. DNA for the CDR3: TGCGCCAGCAGCCCGGAGGCGGATCGGAACACTGAAGCTTTCTTT.

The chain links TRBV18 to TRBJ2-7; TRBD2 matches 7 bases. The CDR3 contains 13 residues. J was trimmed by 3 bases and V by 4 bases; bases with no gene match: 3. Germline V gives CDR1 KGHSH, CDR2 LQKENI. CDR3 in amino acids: CASSLTSHYEQYF. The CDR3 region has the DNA TGTGCCAGCTCACTGACTAGCCACTACGAGCAGTACTTC.

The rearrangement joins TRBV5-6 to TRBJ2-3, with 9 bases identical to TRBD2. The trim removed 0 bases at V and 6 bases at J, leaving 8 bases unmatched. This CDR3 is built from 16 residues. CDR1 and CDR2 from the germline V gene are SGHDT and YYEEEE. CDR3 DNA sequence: TGTGCCAGCAGCTTGGCAGCGGGAGGTTTAGGGGATACGCAGTATTTT. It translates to CASSLAAGGLGDTQYF.

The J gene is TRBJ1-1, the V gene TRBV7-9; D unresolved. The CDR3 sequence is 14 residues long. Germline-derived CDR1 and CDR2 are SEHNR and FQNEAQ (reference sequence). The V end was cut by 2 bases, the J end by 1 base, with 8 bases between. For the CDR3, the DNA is TGTGCCAGCAGCTTAAAGTGGGCGAACACTGAAGCTTTCTTT. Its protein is CASSLKWANTEAFF.

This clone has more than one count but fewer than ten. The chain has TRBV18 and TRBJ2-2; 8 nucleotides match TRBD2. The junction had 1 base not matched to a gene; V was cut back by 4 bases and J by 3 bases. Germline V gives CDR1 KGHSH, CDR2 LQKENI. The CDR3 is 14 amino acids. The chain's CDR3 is CASSQLADTGELFF. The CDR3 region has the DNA TGTGCCAGCTCACAACTAGCGGACACCGGGGAGCTGTTTTTT.

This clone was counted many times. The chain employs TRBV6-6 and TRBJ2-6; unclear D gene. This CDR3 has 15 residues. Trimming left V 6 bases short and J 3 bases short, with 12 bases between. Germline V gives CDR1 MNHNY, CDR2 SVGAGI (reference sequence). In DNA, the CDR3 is TGTGCCAGCAGGGTCTCAGGCGGTGGGGCCAACGTCCTGACTTTC. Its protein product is CASRVSGGGANVLTF.

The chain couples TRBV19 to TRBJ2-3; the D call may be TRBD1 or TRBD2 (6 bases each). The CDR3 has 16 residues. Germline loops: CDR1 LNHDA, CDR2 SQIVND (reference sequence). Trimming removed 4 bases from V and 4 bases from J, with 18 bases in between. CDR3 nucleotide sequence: TGTGCCAGTAGTACTCCGTCGGGGAGGACAGCAGATACGCAGTATTTT. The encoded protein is CASSTPSGRTADTQYF. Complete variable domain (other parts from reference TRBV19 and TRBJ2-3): DGGITQSPKYLFRKEGQNVTLSCEQNLNHDAMYWYRQDPGQGLRLIYYSQIVNDFQKGDIAEGYSVSREKKESFPLTVTSAQKNPTAFYLCASSTPSGRTADTQYFGPGTRLTVL.

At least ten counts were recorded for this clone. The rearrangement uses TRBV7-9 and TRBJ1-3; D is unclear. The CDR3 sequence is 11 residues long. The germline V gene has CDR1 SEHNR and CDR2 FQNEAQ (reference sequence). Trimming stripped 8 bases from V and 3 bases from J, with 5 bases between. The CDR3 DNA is TGTGCCAGCCAAGATGGAAACACCATATATTTT. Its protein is CASQDGNTIYF. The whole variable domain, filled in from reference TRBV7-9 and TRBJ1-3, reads DTGVSQNPRHKITKRGQNVTFRCDPISEHNRLYWYRQTLGQGPEFLTYFQNEAQLEKSRLLSDRFSAERPKGSFSTLEIQRTEQGDSAMYLCASQDGNTIYFGEGSWLTVV.

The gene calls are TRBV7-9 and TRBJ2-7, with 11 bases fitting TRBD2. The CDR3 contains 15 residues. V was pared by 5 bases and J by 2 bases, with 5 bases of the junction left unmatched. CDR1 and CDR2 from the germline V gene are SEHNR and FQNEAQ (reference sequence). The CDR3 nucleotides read TGTGCCAGCAGCCGCGGGACTAGCGGAGCCTACGAGCAGTACTTC. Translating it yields CASSRGTSGAYEQYF.

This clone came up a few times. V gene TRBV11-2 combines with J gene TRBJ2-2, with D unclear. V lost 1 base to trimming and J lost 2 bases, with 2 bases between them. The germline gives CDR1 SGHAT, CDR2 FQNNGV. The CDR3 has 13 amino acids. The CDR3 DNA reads TGTGCCAGCAGCTTAGCTAACACCGGGGAGCTGTTTTTT. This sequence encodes CASSLANTGELFF. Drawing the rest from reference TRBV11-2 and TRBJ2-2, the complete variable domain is EAGVAQSPRYKIIEKRQSVAFWCNPISGHATLYWYQQILGQGPKLLIQFQNNGVVDDSQLPKDRFSAERLKGVDSTLKIQPAKLEDSAVYLCASSLANTGELFFGEGSRLTVL.

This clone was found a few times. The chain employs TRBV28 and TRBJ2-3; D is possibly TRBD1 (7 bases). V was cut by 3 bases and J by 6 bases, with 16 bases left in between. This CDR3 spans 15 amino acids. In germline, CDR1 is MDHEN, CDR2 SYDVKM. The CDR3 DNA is TGTGCCAGCAGTTTCCGGAGGGGGCCGGCGGATACGCAGTATTTT. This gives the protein CASSFRRGPADTQYF.

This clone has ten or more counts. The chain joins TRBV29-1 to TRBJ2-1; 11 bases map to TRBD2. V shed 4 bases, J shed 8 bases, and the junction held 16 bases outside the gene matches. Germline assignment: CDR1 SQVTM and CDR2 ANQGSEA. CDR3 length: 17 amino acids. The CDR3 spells CSVALRALSGRADEQFF. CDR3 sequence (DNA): TGCAGCGTTGCTCTTAGGGCCCTTAGCGGGAGGGCCGATGAGCAGTTCTTC.

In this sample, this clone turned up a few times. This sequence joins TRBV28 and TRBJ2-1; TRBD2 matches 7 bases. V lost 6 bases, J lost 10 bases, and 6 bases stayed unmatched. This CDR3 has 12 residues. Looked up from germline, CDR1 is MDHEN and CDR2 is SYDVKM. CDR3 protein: CASRSTSSEQFF. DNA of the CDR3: TGTGCCAGCAGGTCGACTAGCAGCGAGCAGTTCTTC.

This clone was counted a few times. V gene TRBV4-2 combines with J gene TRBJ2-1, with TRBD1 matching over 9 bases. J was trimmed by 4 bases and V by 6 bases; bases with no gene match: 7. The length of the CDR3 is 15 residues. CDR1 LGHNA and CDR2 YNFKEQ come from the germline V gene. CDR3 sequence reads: CASSNRDRVYNEQFF. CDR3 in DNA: TGTGCCAGCAGTAACCGGGACAGGGTTTACAATGAGCAGTTCTTC.

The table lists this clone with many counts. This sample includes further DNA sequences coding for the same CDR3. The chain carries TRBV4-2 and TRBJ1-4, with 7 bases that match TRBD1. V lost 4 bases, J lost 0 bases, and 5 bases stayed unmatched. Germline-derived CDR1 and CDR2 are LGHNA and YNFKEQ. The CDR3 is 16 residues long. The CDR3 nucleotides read TGTGCCAGCAGCCTCGGACAGGCGTCAACTAATGAAAAACTGTTTTTT. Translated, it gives CASSLGQASTNEKLFF.

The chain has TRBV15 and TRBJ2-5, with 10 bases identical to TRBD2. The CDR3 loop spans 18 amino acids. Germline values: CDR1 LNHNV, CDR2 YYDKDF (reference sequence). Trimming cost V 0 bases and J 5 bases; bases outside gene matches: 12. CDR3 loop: CATSRDRGGLAGVETQYF. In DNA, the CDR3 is TGTGCCACCAGCAGAGATCGAGGGGGGCTAGCGGGAGTCGAGACCCAGTACTTC.

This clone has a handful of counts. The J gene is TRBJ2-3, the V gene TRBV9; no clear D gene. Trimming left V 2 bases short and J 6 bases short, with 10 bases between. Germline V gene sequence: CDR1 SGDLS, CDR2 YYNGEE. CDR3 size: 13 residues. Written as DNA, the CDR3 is TGTGCCAGCAGCGTCAGGCAAGACGATACGCAGTATTTT. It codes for CASSVRQDDTQYF.

DNA for the CDR3: TGTGCCAGCAGCTTAGGAAGGGGGTGGGAGCAGTACTTC. Protein product: CASSLGRGWEQYF. This chain joins TRBV7-6 and TRBJ2-7; maybe TRBD1 (6 bases). Germline V gene sequence: CDR1 SGHVS, CDR2 FNYEAQ. V was trimmed by 1 base and J by 7 bases, leaving 11 bases between them. This CDR3 region has 13 residues.

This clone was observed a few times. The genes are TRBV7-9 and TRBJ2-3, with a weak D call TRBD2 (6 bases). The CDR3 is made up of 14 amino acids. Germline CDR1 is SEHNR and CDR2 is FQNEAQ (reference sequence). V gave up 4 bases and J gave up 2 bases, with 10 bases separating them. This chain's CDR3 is CASSSWDFTDTQYF. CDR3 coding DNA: TGTGCCAGCAGCTCCTGGGACTTCACAGATACGCAGTATTTT. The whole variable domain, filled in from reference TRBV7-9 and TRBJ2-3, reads DTGVSQNPRHKITKRGQNVTFRCDPISEHNRLYWYRQTLGQGPEFLTYFQNEAQLEKSRLLSDRFSAERPKGSFSTLEIQRTEQGDSAMYLCASSSWDFTDTQYFGPGTRLTVL.

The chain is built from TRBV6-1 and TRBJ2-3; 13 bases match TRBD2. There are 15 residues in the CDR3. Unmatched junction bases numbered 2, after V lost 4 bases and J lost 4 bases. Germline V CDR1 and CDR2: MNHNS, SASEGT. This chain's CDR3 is CASSGTSGSPDTQYF. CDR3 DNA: TGTGCCAGCAGTGGGACTAGCGGGAGCCCAGATACGCAGTATTTT.

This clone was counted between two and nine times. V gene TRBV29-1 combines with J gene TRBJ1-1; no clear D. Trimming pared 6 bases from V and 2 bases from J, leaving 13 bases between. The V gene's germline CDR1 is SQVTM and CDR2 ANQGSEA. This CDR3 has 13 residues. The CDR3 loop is CSVARGLNTEAFF. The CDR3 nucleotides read TGCAGCGTCGCGAGAGGACTTAACACTGAAGCTTTCTTT.